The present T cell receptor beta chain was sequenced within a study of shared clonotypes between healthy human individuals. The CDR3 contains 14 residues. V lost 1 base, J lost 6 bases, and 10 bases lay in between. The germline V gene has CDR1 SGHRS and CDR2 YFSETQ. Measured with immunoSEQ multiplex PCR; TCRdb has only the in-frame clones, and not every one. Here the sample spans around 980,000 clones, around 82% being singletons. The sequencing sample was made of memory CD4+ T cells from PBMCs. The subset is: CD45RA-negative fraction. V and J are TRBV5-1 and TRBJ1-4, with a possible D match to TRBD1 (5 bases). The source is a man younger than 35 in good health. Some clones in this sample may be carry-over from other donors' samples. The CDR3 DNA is TGCGCCAGCAGCTTGTCCCAGGGAGATGAAAAACTGTTTTTT. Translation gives CASSLSQGDEKLFF. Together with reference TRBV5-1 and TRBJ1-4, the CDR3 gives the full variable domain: KAGVTQTPRYLIKTRGQQVTLSCSPISGHRSVSWYQQTPGQGLQFLFEYFSETQRNKGNFPGRFSGRQFSNSRSEMNVSTLELGDSALYLCASSLSQGDEKLFFGSGTQLSVL.